A single sample gave rise to the 26 T cell receptor beta chains below, sequenced in a study of OX40 agonist ivuxolimab in advanced cancers. Produced via immunoSEQ multiplex PCR; TCRdb's table is partial and in-frame only. Found here are 25,000 to 35,000 clones, more than 75% of them singletons; the top ten hold 25% to 30%. This specimen consisted of CD4+ or CD8+ T cells sorted from blood, obtained in a trial of the OX40 agonist ivuxolimab. These receptors all stem from an adult with an advanced solid tumor such as melanoma, head and neck, liver or kidney cancer.

The rearrangement links TRBV5-6 to TRBJ1-4; the match to TRBD1 covers 9 bases. The germline gives CDR1 SGHDT, CDR2 YYEEEE. V was clipped by 0 bases and J by 8 bases; unmatched bases: 5. This CDR3 is 15 amino acids long. The CDR3 nucleotides are TGTGCCAGCAGCTTGGGGACAGGGGTAAGAGAAAAACTGTTTTTT. Protein product: CASSLGTGVREKLFF.

V is TRBV5-5 and J is TRBJ1-4; tentatively, D is TRBD1 (6 bases). The CDR3 has 12 amino acids. Trimming left V 6 bases short and J 6 bases short, with 9 bases between. Germline V gives CDR1 SGHKS, CDR2 YYEKEE (reference sequence). The CDR3: CASKRGDEKLFF. The CDR3 nucleotides are TGTGCCAGCAAAAGGGGGGATGAAAAACTGTTTTTT.

This chain uses TRBV4-1 with TRBJ1-1, with TRBD1 matching over 8 bases. The CDR3 has 13 amino acids. Germline CDR1 and CDR2: MGHRA and YSYEKL. V was pared by 5 bases and J by 5 bases, with 4 bases of the junction left unmatched. The CDR3 here is CASSLTGVTEAFF. In DNA form, the CDR3 reads TGCGCCAGCAGCTTGACAGGGGTTACTGAAGCTTTCTTT.

The genes are TRBV20-1 and TRBJ1-2, with D possibly being TRBD1 (5 bases). This CDR3 spans 10 amino acids. V lost 5 bases and J lost 8, with 9 bases in between. The germline V gene encodes CDR1 DFQATT and CDR2 SNEGSKA (reference sequence). CDR3 nucleotide sequence: TGCAGTGCTGGGGCCAACGGCTACACCTTC. It specifies CSAGANGYTF.

This rearrangement joins TRBV7-9 to TRBJ2-4; the D is unclear. Germline CDR1 is SEHNR and CDR2 is FQNEAQ (reference sequence). The CDR3 extends over 17 amino acids. Trimming pared 4 bases from V and 1 base from J, leaving 17 bases between. The CDR3 DNA follows: TGTGCCAGCAGCTACCCACCACACCATGGGGCCAAAAACATTCAGTACTTC. Translating gives CASSYPPHHGAKNIQYF.

J is TRBJ2-3 and V is TRBV27; D unresolved. V shed 4 bases and J shed 2 bases, with 7 bases lying between them. CDR1 and CDR2 from the germline V gene are MNHEY and SMNVEV (reference sequence). This CDR3 contains 13 residues. CDR3 region: CASSSWDTDTQYF. The CDR3 DNA reads TGTGCCAGCAGTTCGTGGGACACAGATACGCAGTATTTT.

V gene TRBV6-5 combines with J gene TRBJ1-1; 7 bases line up with TRBD1. Germline V gene lookup returns CDR1 MNHEY and CDR2 SVGAGI. The J segment lost 1 base and the V segment lost 5 bases, leaving 7 bases of the junction unmatched. The CDR3 spans 15 residues. DNA for the CDR3: TGTGCCAGCAGTAACACAGGGGCCCCGAACACTGAAGCTTTCTTT. Translated, it gives CASSNTGAPNTEAFF.

The chain is built from TRBV23-1 and TRBJ2-2, with a tentative D call TRBD1 (5 bases). TRBV23-1 is an open reading frame, and its role is uncertain. V lost 2 bases to trimming and J lost 0 bases, with 7 bases between them. The CDR3 length is 15 residues. As DNA, the CDR3 is TGCGCCAGCAGTCAACCAGGGACGAACACCGGGGAGCTGTTTTTT. This sequence encodes CASSQPGTNTGELFF.

The V and J genes are TRBV5-4 and TRBJ2-3; possible D gene TRBD2, 6 bases. The CDR3 has 16 amino acids. V was cut by 3 bases and J by 0 bases, with 14 bases left in between. Germline V gene data show CDR1 as SGHNT and CDR2 as YYREEE (reference sequence). CDR3 region: CASSWMGGASTDTQYF. CDR3 sequence (DNA): TGTGCCAGCAGCTGGATGGGCGGGGCTAGCACAGATACGCAGTATTTT. Variable domain in full (rest from reference TRBV5-4 and TRBJ2-3): ETGVTQSPTHLIKTRGQQVTLRCSSQSGHNTVSWYQQALGQGPQFIFQYYREEENGRGNFPPRFSGLQFPNYSSELNVNALELDDSALYLCASSWMGGASTDTQYFGPGTRLTVL.

The chain combines TRBV7-8 with TRBJ1-4; 7 positions agree with TRBD1. Germline-derived CDR1 and CDR2 are SGHVS and FQNEAQ. V lost 6 bases and J lost 3; bases outside the gene matches: 4. The CDR3 covers 14 residues. CDR3 coding DNA: TGTGCCAGCAGGCTGGGACAGTCTAATGAAAAACTGTTTTTT. It encodes CASRLGQSNEKLFF.

The CDR3: CASRRVGDSYEQYF. The CDR3, as DNA: TGTGCCAGCCGTCGGGTGGGGGACTCCTACGAGCAGTACTTC. The genes are TRBV19 and TRBJ2-7; D assignment may be TRBD1 or TRBD2 (5 bases each). V lost 9 bases to trimming and J lost 0 bases, with 15 bases between them. CDR3 length equals 14 residues. Germline CDR1 LNHDA, CDR2 SQIVND (reference sequence).

The V call is TRBV7-7, the J call TRBJ2-3, with D possibly being TRBD2 (5 bases). Trimming took off 6 bases at V and 2 bases at J, with 9 bases between the two ends. CDR1 is SSHAT, CDR2 FNYEAQ, per germline (reference sequence). This CDR3 region has 13 residues. CDR3 coding DNA: TGTGCCAGCAGTTCAGACTACACAGATACGCAGTATTTT. This gives the protein CASSSDYTDTQYF.

The CDR3 bases are TGTGCCAGCAGCCCGTGGGGCGGACAGGAAGAGACCCAGTACTTC. Protein sequence: CASSPWGGQEETQYF. This chain joins TRBV7-9 and TRBJ2-5, with 7 bases lining up with TRBD1. The V gene end was trimmed by 5 bases and the J gene end by 3 bases; junction bases not matched to a gene: 9. This CDR3 spans 15 amino acids. CDR1 and CDR2 (germline): SEHNR, FQNEAQ (reference sequence). The full variable domain, with the rest looked up from reference TRBV7-9 and TRBJ2-5, is DTGVSQNPRHKITKRGQNVTFRCDPISEHNRLYWYRQTLGQGPEFLTYFQNEAQLEKSRLLSDRFSAERPKGSFSTLEIQRTEQGDSAMYLCASSPWGGQEETQYFGPGTRLLVL.

J is TRBJ1-5 and V is TRBV27; 8 positions match TRBD1. With 4 bases clipped from V and 7 bases from J, the junction kept 12 bases outside the gene matches. The germline V gene has CDR1 MNHEY and CDR2 SMNVEV (reference sequence). This CDR3 spans 16 amino acids. DNA for the CDR3: TGTGCCAGCAGTTCGAGTCCCACAGGGGGAGGACAGCCCCAGCATTTT. This gives the protein CASSSSPTGGGQPQHF.

This clone was seen a few times. The V call is TRBV6-6, the J call TRBJ1-1; D possibly corresponds to TRBD1 (5 bases). The germline CDR1 and CDR2 sequences are MNHNY and SVGAGI (reference sequence). Between the trimmed V and J ends, which lost 0 bases and 3 bases, there was a span of 14 bases. The CDR3 spans 16 residues. The CDR3 nucleotides are TGTGCCAGCAGTTACTCCCAGACGGGGGGGGACACTGAAGCTTTCTTT. Protein: CASSYSQTGGDTEAFF.

The chain links TRBV10-2 to TRBJ2-1; D is undetermined. The V end lost 0 bases, the J end lost 8 bases, and 11 bases lay between the germline ends. Looked up from germline, CDR1 is WSHSY and CDR2 is SAAADI. CDR3 size: 14 residues. CDR3 residues: CASSESLPSHEQFF. Written as DNA, the CDR3 is TGCGCCAGCAGTGAGTCGCTCCCCAGTCATGAGCAGTTCTTC.

This clone qualifies as large. Other DNA sequences from this sample encode an identical CDR3 as well. The chain recombines TRBV5-6 with TRBJ2-7; D gene ambiguous. The CDR3 runs 13 residues. CDR1 and CDR2 (germline): SGHDT, YYEEEE. V lost 0 bases to trimming and J lost 2 bases, with 6 bases between them. CDR3 coding DNA: TGTGCCAGCAGCTTGGGGCGGCCCTACGAGCAGTACTTC. Protein: CASSLGRPYEQYF.

The rearrangement links TRBV7-9 to TRBJ2-7; D uncertain. The CDR3 sequence is 11 residues long. Per germline, CDR1 SEHNR and CDR2 FQNEAQ (reference sequence). Trimming removed 6 bases at V and 5 bases at J, with 8 bases between. The DNA for the CDR3 is TGTGCCAGCAGGGGCAGTGACGAGCAGTACTTC. The encoded protein is CASRGSDEQYF.

The gene calls are TRBV28 and TRBJ2-5; perhaps TRBD1 as D (6 bases). This CDR3 has 14 amino acids. The germline V gene encodes CDR1 MDHEN and CDR2 SYDVKM. Trimming took 4 bases from V and 1 from J, leaving 10 bases between them. In DNA form, the CDR3 reads TGTGCCAGCAGTTCTTTGACAGGCCAAGAGACCCAGTACTTC. It yields the protein CASSSLTGQETQYF.

The rearrangement links TRBV27 to TRBJ2-7; possibly TRBD1 for D (6 bases). CDR3 size: 14 residues. Germline values: CDR1 MNHEY, CDR2 SMNVEV (reference sequence). Trimming took off 6 bases at V and 4 bases at J, with 16 bases between the two ends. CDR3 region: CASRKAGARYEQYF. For the CDR3, the DNA is TGTGCCAGCAGGAAAGCAGGGGCTAGGTACGAGCAGTACTTC.

CDR3 amino acids: CASSSKVNTGELFF. Written as DNA, the CDR3 is TGTGCCAGCAGTAGTAAAGTGAACACCGGGGAGCTGTTTTTT. The chain employs TRBV6-4 and TRBJ2-2; D not resolved. V shed 5 bases and J shed 1 base, with 8 bases lying between them. Looked up from germline, CDR1 is MRHNA and CDR2 is SNTAGT. The length of the CDR3 is 14 residues.

The V and J genes are TRBV19 and TRBJ2-4; TRBD1 aligns across 10 bases. This CDR3 comprises 15 residues. V lost 9 bases and J lost 8; bases outside the gene matches: 13. Germline V gene lookup returns CDR1 LNHDA and CDR2 SQIVND (reference sequence). DNA of the CDR3: TGTGCCAGCCAAAGGACCGGGACAGGGGCGGACATTCAGTACTTC. The encoded protein is CASQRTGTGADIQYF.

The chain is built from TRBV4-1 and TRBJ1-2; D is unresolved. This CDR3 spans 12 amino acids. Germline V gives CDR1 MGHRA, CDR2 YSYEKL. Trimming cost V 4 bases and J 5 bases, with 8 bases left between them. The CDR3 region is CASSRDTYGYTF. CDR3 nucleotide sequence: TGCGCCAGCAGCCGAGACACATATGGCTACACCTTC.

The rearrangement links TRBV7-9 to TRBJ2-5; 16 bases are shared with TRBD2. This CDR3 has 17 residues. The germline V gene has CDR1 SEHNR and CDR2 FQNEAQ (reference sequence). V was pared by 5 bases and J by 4 bases, with 7 bases of the junction left unmatched. The CDR3 spells CASSPGTSGGAGETQYF. In DNA form, the CDR3 reads TGTGCCAGCAGCCCCGGGACTAGCGGGGGGGCAGGAGAGACCCAGTACTTC.

The J gene is TRBJ2-2, the V gene TRBV7-6; maybe TRBD1 (6 bases). Germline-derived CDR1 and CDR2 are SGHVS and FNYEAQ. V lost 8 bases to trimming and J lost 6 bases, with 28 bases between them. The CDR3 is 18 amino acids. The CDR3 DNA reads as TGTGCCAGCTTCGGCACAGGGATAAGCGACCATGGTGCCGGGGAGCTGTTTTTT. Translated, it gives CASFGTGISDHGAGELFF. Full variable domain (remainder filled in from reference TRBV7-6 and TRBJ2-2): GAGVSQSPRYKVTKRGQDVALRCDPISGHVSLYWYRQALGQGPEFLTYFNYEAQQDKSGLPNDRFSAERPEGSISTLTIQRTEQRDSAMYRCASFGTGISDHGAGELFFGEGSRLTVL.

J is TRBJ2-1 and V is TRBV7-7; 7 bases agree with TRBD1. The CDR3 is 13 residues long. Trimming at V came to 4 bases and at J to 7 bases, leaving 4 bases not matched to a gene. Germline CDR1 is SSHAT and CDR2 is FNYEAQ (reference sequence). CDR3 nucleotides: TGTGCCAGCAGCTCGGGACAGTGGAATGAGCAGTTCTTC. This sequence encodes CASSSGQWNEQFF.